This T cell receptor (beta chain) was recorded in a study of T cell repertoires in cytomegalovirus infection. The wider study: A matching HLA type, together with CMV infection, was signaled by public TCR beta signatures.

Whole-study results and caveats: Dominating the ex vivo response were HLA-C-restricted CMV-specific TCR beta clonotypes.

TCRdb reprocessed the reads with MiXCR, giving one entry per CDR3 protein. The sample has some 180,000 distinct CDR3 sequences; about 18% are singletons. CDR1 is MNHEY and CDR2 is SVGEGT in the germline V gene. With V trimmed by 6 bases and J by 2 bases, 6 bases remained unmatched. This CDR3 spans 14 amino acids. Remarks on this clonotype: Its matching antigen is unknown.

V and J are TRBV6-2 or TRBV6-3 and TRBJ1-2, with 7 bases aligning to TRBD1. Material for sequencing was CD8+ T cells from PBMCs. The TCR comes from a human donor in good health (CMV status not recorded). Some clones in this sample may be carry-over from other donors' samples. The CDR3 protein is CASRHDRVNYGYTF. The CDR3 DNA reads TGTGCCAGCAGACACGACAGGGTGAACTATGGCTACACCTTC.